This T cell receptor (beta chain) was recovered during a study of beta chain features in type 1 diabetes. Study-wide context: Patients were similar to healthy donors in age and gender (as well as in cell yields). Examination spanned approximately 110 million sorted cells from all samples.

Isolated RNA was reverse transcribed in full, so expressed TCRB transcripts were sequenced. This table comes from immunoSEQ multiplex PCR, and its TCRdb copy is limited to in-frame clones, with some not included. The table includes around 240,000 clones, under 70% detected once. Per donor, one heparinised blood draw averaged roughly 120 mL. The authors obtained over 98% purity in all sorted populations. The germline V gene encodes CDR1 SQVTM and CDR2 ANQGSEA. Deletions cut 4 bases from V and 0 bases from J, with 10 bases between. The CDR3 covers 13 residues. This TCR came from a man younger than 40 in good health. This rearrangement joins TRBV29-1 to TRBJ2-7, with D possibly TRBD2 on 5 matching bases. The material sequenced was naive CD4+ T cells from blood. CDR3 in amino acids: CSVGSRVSYEQYF. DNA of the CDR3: TGCAGCGTTGGTTCGCGGGTCTCCTACGAGCAGTACTTC.